The 13 T cell receptor beta chains given below trace back to one sample, sequenced in a study of cytomegalovirus exposure and HLA in healthy donors. Both 60 Vbeta primers and 13 Jbeta primers went into the PCR. TCRdb keeps only in-frame clones here, not all; method: immunoSEQ multiplex PCR. The sample has about 280,000 clones; 85% to 90% are singletons. What was sequenced was PBMCs. Source of these receptors: a woman aged 18-29 years in good health and CMV-seronegative.

Points on this clone: The germline gene is not matched at one end of the junction; a read error may be the cause. The V and J genes are TRBV7-9 and TRBJ2-5; D perhaps matches TRBD1 (6 bases). CDR1 is SEHNR, CDR2 FQNEAQ, per germline (reference sequence). CDR3 size: 14 residues. The CDR3 DNA is TGTTCCAGCAGCTCGCGGTGGGGGCCGAGGACCCAGTACTTC. It translates to CSSSSRWGPRTQYF. The entire variable domain, with the rest obtained from reference TRBV7-9 and TRBJ2-5, is as follows: DTGVSQNPRHKITKRGQNVTFRCDPISEHNRLYWYRQTLGQGPEFLTYFQNEAQLEKSRLLSDRFSAERPKGSFSTLEIQRTEQGDSAMYLCSSSSRWGPRTQYFGPGTRLLVL.

The chain uses TRBV27 and TRBJ2-7; D may be TRBD1 (6 bases). The CDR3 runs 14 residues. Germline lookup yields CDR1 MNHEY and CDR2 SMNVEV (reference sequence). V was pared by 5 bases and J by 5 bases, with 16 bases between. The CDR3: CASSEDSLKDEQYF. The CDR3 DNA reads as TGTGCCAGCAGTGAGGACAGTCTAAAGGACGAGCAGTACTTC.

The chain combines TRBV9 with TRBJ2-7, with TRBD1 matching 8 bases. CDR1 and CDR2 from the germline V gene are SGDLS and YYNGEE. CDR3 length equals 13 residues. V gave up 3 bases and J gave up 6 bases; unmatched junction bases: 5. For the CDR3, the DNA is TGTGCCAGCAGCGGTCGGACAGGGATCGAGCAGTACTTC. Its translation: CASSGRTGIEQYF.

The rearrangement links TRBV10-3 to TRBJ2-2; D is possibly TRBD1 (5 bases). V was cut by 8 bases and J by 0 bases, with 7 bases left in between. In germline, CDR1 is ENHRY, CDR2 SYGVKD. The CDR3 consists of 13 residues. The CDR3 coding sequence is TGTGCCATCGGGGCCACGAACACCGGGGAGCTGTTTTTT. Its protein product is CAIGATNTGELFF.

The chain recombines TRBV5-1 with TRBJ2-5; 8 bases match TRBD1. V shed 4 bases, J shed 5 bases, and the junction held 13 bases outside the gene matches. Germline CDR1 SGHRS, CDR2 YFSETQ. CDR3 length equals 16 residues. The CDR3 loop is CASSQMDRDLWETQYF. The CDR3 nucleotides read TGCGCCAGCAGCCAAATGGACAGGGACCTGTGGGAGACCCAGTACTTC.

This clone occurred a few times. The chain recombines TRBV7-2 with TRBJ2-1, with D possibly TRBD2 on 5 matching bases. V shed 5 bases and J shed 6 bases, with 17 bases lying between them. Germline CDR1 and CDR2: SGHTA and FQGNSA. The CDR3 is made up of 15 amino acids. DNA of the CDR3: TGTGCCAGCAGCCCCCGCGGGCCTGGGCCCAATGAGCAGTTCTTC. It codes for CASSPRGPGPNEQFF.

The chain recombines TRBV4-1 with TRBJ1-2; possibly TRBD1 for D (5 bases). CDR1 is MGHRA, CDR2 YSYEKL, per germline. This CDR3 is 18 amino acids long. V dropped 2 bases and J dropped 4 bases, with 23 bases sitting between them. The CDR3 loop reads CASSQIGTSLSGGYGYTF. Written as DNA, the CDR3 is TGCGCCAGCAGCCAAATTGGGACTTCATTGTCGGGGGGCTATGGCTACACCTTC.

The chain uses TRBV2 and TRBJ2-5, with D uncertain. Matching the DNA end better, TRBJ2-7 makes the J call doubtful. This CDR3 is 12 amino acids long. In germline, CDR1 is SNHLY, CDR2 FYNNEI. The CDR3 region has the DNA TGTGCCAGCAGTGCCTTGTCCTACGAGCAGTACTTC. Translated, it gives CASSALSYEQYF.

The V gene is TRBV5-1, the J gene TRBJ2-7; maybe TRBD2 (5 bases). V was trimmed by 0 bases and J by 3 bases, leaving 13 bases between them. The CDR3 is 15 amino acids. Germline V gives CDR1 SGHRS, CDR2 YFSETQ. CDR3 DNA: TGCGCCAGCAGCTTGGAGGCTAGCAGATACTACGAGCAGTACTTC. Amino acid sequence: CASSLEASRYYEQYF.

The chain recombines TRBV6-1 with TRBJ2-7; no firm D call. CDR1 MNHNS and CDR2 SASEGT come from the germline V gene. CDR3 size: 15 residues. V lost 5 bases, J lost 3 bases, and 17 bases lay in between. The CDR3 reads CASSTHLVASYEQYF. DNA of the CDR3: TGTGCCAGCAGTACCCATCTGGTGGCAAGCTACGAGCAGTACTTC.

The table lists this clone with a few counts. The V call is TRBV6-1, the J call TRBJ1-1; D is unresolved. The CDR3 consists of 13 residues. Germline lookup yields CDR1 MNHNS and CDR2 SASEGT. Trimming shortened V by 2 bases and J by 0 bases, and 4 bases separated the two germline ends. DNA for the CDR3: TGTGCCAGCAGTGAAACGGTGAACACTGAAGCTTTCTTT. This codes for CASSETVNTEAFF.

V is TRBV18 and J is TRBJ2-3; a weak D match, TRBD1 (5 bases). The V and J ends lost 2 bases and 3 bases respectively, with 9 bases between them. CDR1 and CDR2 (germline): KGHSH, LQKENI. The CDR3 consists of 14 residues. CDR3 DNA sequence: TGTGCCAGCTCACCAGCCCAGGGAACAGATACGCAGTATTTT. Encoded protein: CASSPAQGTDTQYF. Based on the CDR3 plus reference TRBV18 and TRBJ2-3, the full variable domain is NAGVMQNPRHLVRRRGQEARLRCSPMKGHSHVYWYRQLPEEGLKFMVYLQKENIIDESGMPKERFSAEFPKEGPSILRIQQVVRGDSAAYFCASSPAQGTDTQYFGPGTRLTVL.

J is TRBJ2-7 and V is TRBV5-1, with 9 bases lining up with TRBD2. CDR3 size: 13 residues. Germline CDR1 reads SGHRS; CDR2 reads YFSETQ. The J segment lost 3 bases and the V segment lost 4 bases, leaving 2 bases of the junction unmatched. The CDR3, as DNA: TGCGCCAGCAGCCCTAGCGGGAACTACGAGCAGTACTTC. Its protein is CASSPSGNYEQYF.